This record concerns one T cell receptor (beta chain) sequence. What it binds is not known. This entry belongs to a study of post-analysis software for immune sequencing data. General observations from the study: Among multiple sclerosis patients, normalized Chao1 diversity was significantly below that of controls. About five TRBV segments were more frequent in patients than controls; TRBV5-6, TRBV5-1 and TRBV20-1 belonged to this group. Same-batch samples co-clustered strongly by F measure.

The CDR3 has 13 residues. Germline CDR1 SGHAT, CDR2 FQNNGV. The germline V and J ends were trimmed by 9 bases and 5 bases, with 16 bases remaining between them. Unique molecular identifiers tagged the TCR beta cDNA libraries. cDNA molecules numbering 400,000 to 550,000 came from around 0.96 to 9.9 million T cells. Each CDR3 protein gets one entry after TCRdb re-called the PCR reads with MiXCR. The table shows roughly 800,000 distinct CDR3 sequences, with roughly 50% occurring only once. The rearrangement links TRBV11-2 to TRBJ1-2; tentative D call: TRBD1 (6 bases). The sequenced material came from blood. This clonotype originated in a girl aged 10 to 17 with multiple sclerosis. CDR3 residues: CARGGHHPYGYTF. In nucleotides, the CDR3 is TGTGCCAGGGGGGGACATCACCCTTATGGCTACACCTTC.